Below, 25 T cell receptor beta chains from the same sample are listed, as sequenced in a study of shared clonotypes between healthy human individuals. The assay was immunoSEQ multiplex PCR, and TCRdb's table has in-frame clones only and misses some. The repertoire has nearly 1,000,000 clones, approximately 76% of them found once; the top ten carry roughly 1.5%. Source material: memory CD4+ T cells sorted from blood. Noted subset: CD45RA-negative fraction. Every receptor here comes from a man between 18 and 35 years old in good health.

Points on this clone: The sample carries other DNA sequences with the same CDR3. The chain carries TRBV5-1 and TRBJ2-2; 8 bases line up with TRBD1. CDR1 is SGHRS, CDR2 YFSETQ, per germline. This CDR3 is 15 amino acids long. V gave up 3 bases and J gave up 4 bases; unmatched junction bases: 5. The CDR3 spells CASSSGQGSTGELFF. In DNA, the CDR3 is TGCGCCAGCAGCTCCGGACAGGGTAGCACCGGGGAGCTGTTTTTT.

This clone showed up just a few times. The genes are TRBV30 and TRBJ1-1; D gene uncertain. This CDR3 is built from 13 residues. Germline values: CDR1 GTSNPN, CDR2 SVGIG (reference sequence). V lost 4 bases to trimming and J lost 1 base, with 10 bases between them. CDR3 protein: CAWNRGTNTEAFF. For the CDR3, the DNA is TGTGCCTGGAATCGGGGTACGAACACTGAAGCTTTCTTT.

The chain recombines TRBV10-3 with TRBJ2-7, with D possibly TRBD1 on 5 matching bases. CDR3 size: 12 residues. V was clipped by 8 bases and J by 5 bases, with 13 bases between them. Germline V lookup: CDR1 ENHRY, CDR2 SYGVKD. DNA of the CDR3: TGTGCCATCTCTACGACAGTCAACGAGCAGTACTTC. Residues: CAISTTVNEQYF.

This clone was picked up one time. The chain combines TRBV4-3 with TRBJ2-7, with 7 bases fitting TRBD2. Losses at the gene ends were 2 bases for V and 2 bases for J; bases not matched to a gene: 6. The CDR3 has 15 residues. CDR1 is LGHNA and CDR2 is YSLEER in the germline V gene. The CDR3 loop is CASSQTRGDAYEQYF. CDR3 DNA sequence: TGCGCCAGCAGCCAAACCCGGGGGGACGCCTACGAGCAGTACTTC.

This clone was picked up a small number of times. This sequence joins TRBV5-1 and TRBJ2-3, with D tentatively TRBD1 or TRBD2 (5 bases each). V was cut by 4 bases and J by 0 bases, with 9 bases left in between. Germline values: CDR1 SGHRS, CDR2 YFSETQ. The CDR3 sequence is 14 residues long. The CDR3 region has the DNA TGCGCCAGCAGCGCCCGGGACAGCACAGATACGCAGTATTTT. Its protein product is CASSARDSTDTQYF. The whole variable domain, filled in from reference TRBV5-1 and TRBJ2-3, reads KAGVTQTPRYLIKTRGQQVTLSCSPISGHRSVSWYQQTPGQGLQFLFEYFSETQRNKGNFPGRFSGRQFSNSRSEMNVSTLELGDSALYLCASSARDSTDTQYFGPGTRLTVL.

The V gene is TRBV7-9, the J gene TRBJ1-2; 8 nucleotides line up with TRBD1. The CDR3 covers 14 residues. With 6 bases clipped from V and 13 bases from J, the junction kept 16 bases outside the gene matches. Germline CDR1 reads SEHNR; CDR2 reads FQNEAQ (reference sequence). Here the CDR3 DNA reads TGTGCCAGCAGTTCCCAGGACAGGGACATCTTGAGCACCTTC. Translated, it gives CASSSQDRDILSTF.

This clone has a single count. This rearrangement joins TRBV7-2 to TRBJ2-1, with D perhaps given as TRBD1 or TRBD2 (5 bases each). The CDR3 is 12 residues long. V shed 0 bases and J shed 14 bases, with 11 bases lying between them. Looked up from germline, CDR1 is SGHTA and CDR2 is FQGNSA. The CDR3 sequence: CASSLATGPKFF. The CDR3 nucleotides are TGTGCCAGCAGCTTAGCTACGGGACCAAAGTTCTTC. The complete variable domain, with remaining parts taken from reference TRBV7-2 and TRBJ2-1, reads GAGVSQSPSNKVTEKGKDVELRCDPISGHTALYWYRQSLGQGLEFLIYFQGNSAPDKSGLPSDRFSAERTGGSVSTLTIQRTQQEDSAVYLCASSLATGPKFFGPGTRLTVL.

The chain has TRBV7-8 and TRBJ2-2, with TRBD1 as a possible D gene (5 bases). V was trimmed by 5 bases and J by 6 bases, leaving 10 bases between them. This CDR3 is 13 amino acids long. CDR1 is SGHVS, CDR2 FQNEAQ, per germline. The CDR3 bases are TGTGCCAGCAGCCGAAGGACATCCGGGGAGCTGTTTTTT. It is translated as CASSRRTSGELFF.

The rearrangement uses TRBV6-1 and TRBJ2-3, with D perhaps matching TRBD1 (7 bases). The V end lost 6 bases, the J end lost 2 bases, and 12 bases lay between the germline ends. This CDR3 is built from 14 residues. Germline assignment: CDR1 MNHNS and CDR2 SASEGT. CDR3 nucleotide sequence: TGTGCCAGCAGGGAGGGGGCTCACACAGATACGCAGTATTTT. Amino acid sequence: CASREGAHTDTQYF.

The V call is TRBV5-1, the J call TRBJ1-1; no firm D call. The ends were cut back, 2 bases at V and 1 base at J, with 6 bases in the middle. Germline lookup yields CDR1 SGHRS and CDR2 YFSETQ. The CDR3 has 13 amino acids. The CDR3 region is CASSFAQNTEAFF. CDR3 DNA: TGCGCCAGCAGCTTCGCACAGAACACTGAAGCTTTCTTT.

V usage is TRBV5-4 and J usage is TRBJ2-5, with D possibly TRBD1 on 6 matching bases. V lost 4 bases to trimming and J lost 3 bases, with 13 bases between them. Germline-derived CDR1 and CDR2 are SGHNT and YYREEE (reference sequence). The CDR3 is made up of 14 amino acids. CDR3: CASSQGHTEETQYF. In DNA, the CDR3 is TGTGCCAGCAGCCAGGGACATACCGAAGAGACCCAGTACTTC.

V gene TRBV7-9 combines with J gene TRBJ2-1, with no clear D. CDR3 size: 14 residues. V was clipped by 3 bases and J by 6 bases, with 12 bases between them. Per the germline V gene, CDR1 is SEHNR and CDR2 is FQNEAQ (reference sequence). CDR3 loop: CASSLESHVNEQFF. CDR3 nucleotides: TGTGCCAGCAGCTTGGAGAGTCATGTCAATGAGCAGTTCTTC.

The chain combines TRBV2 with TRBJ1-6; 8 nucleotides match TRBD1. With V trimmed by 2 bases and J by 9 bases, 6 bases remained unmatched. This CDR3 is 15 amino acids long. Germline-derived CDR1 and CDR2 are SNHLY and FYNNEI. CDR3 residues: CASSEQTGVGSPLHF. The CDR3 DNA is TGTGCCAGCAGTGAACAGACAGGGGTGGGTTCACCCCTCCACTTT.

The V and J genes are TRBV2 and TRBJ1-1, with a weak D call TRBD1 (5 bases). V lost 5 bases, J lost 8 bases, and 12 bases lay in between. The germline V gene encodes CDR1 SNHLY and CDR2 FYNNEI. The CDR3 sequence is 12 residues long. CDR3 sequence reads: CASSWGQGEAFF. For the CDR3, the DNA is TGTGCCAGCAGTTGGGGCCAAGGGGAAGCTTTCTTT.

The CDR3 DNA reads TGCAGCTTCACGGCTGGGTCTCTCGGGGAGACCCAGTACTTC. This encodes CSFTAGSLGETQYF. The genes are TRBV29-1 and TRBJ2-5; D is unresolved. CDR3 size: 14 residues. Germline V lookup: CDR1 SQVTM, CDR2 ANQGSEA. Trimming shortened V by 8 bases and J by 5 bases, and 21 bases separated the two germline ends.

This rearrangement joins TRBV27 to TRBJ2-7; D is uncertain. V was cut by 2 bases and J by 9 bases, with 17 bases left in between. The germline V gene has CDR1 MNHEY and CDR2 SMNVEV (reference sequence). The length of the CDR3 is 14 residues. The chain's CDR3 is CASSLNEPRARQYF. CDR3 sequence (DNA): TGTGCCAGCAGTTTAAATGAGCCCCGCGCCAGGCAGTACTTC.

J is TRBJ1-1 and V is TRBV11-1; no definite D call. With 5 bases removed from V and 0 bases from J, the gap between germline ends came to 10 bases. The CDR3 has 14 residues. Germline V gives CDR1 SGHAT, CDR2 FQDESV (reference sequence). The CDR3 bases are TGTGCCAGCAGCAAGATACTCATGAACACTGAAGCTTTCTTT. This encodes CASSKILMNTEAFF. The full variable domain, completed using reference TRBV11-1 and TRBJ1-1, is EAEVAQSPRYKITEKSQAVAFWCDPISGHATLYWYRQILGQGPELLVQFQDESVVDDSQLPKDRFSAERLKGVDSTLKIQPAELGDSAMYLCASSKILMNTEAFFGQGTRLTVV.

Concerning this clone itself: The sample carries other DNA sequences with the same CDR3. V is TRBV9 and J is TRBJ1-1; possibly TRBD1 for D (5 bases). CDR1 and CDR2 from the germline V gene are SGDLS and YYNGEE. The V and J ends lost 0 bases and 4 bases respectively, with 10 bases between them. The CDR3 has 14 residues. CDR3 nucleotides: TGTGCCAGCAGCGTAGACCCCGGGGGCACTGAAGCTTTCTTT. This encodes CASSVDPGGTEAFF. Filled out from reference TRBV9 and TRBJ1-1, the complete variable domain reads DSGVTQTPKHLITATGQRVTLRCSPRSGDLSVYWYQQSLDQGLQFLIQYYNGEERAKGNILERFSAQQFPDLHSELNLSSLELGDSALYFCASSVDPGGTEAFFGQGTRLTVV.

The chain links TRBV6-5 to TRBJ2-7; 7 positions agree with TRBD1. V lost 5 bases to trimming and J lost 4 bases; unmatched junction nucleotides: 8. Germline V gene lookup returns CDR1 MNHEY and CDR2 SVGAGI. The CDR3 runs to 14 residues. The CDR3 is CASSQSGQTYEQYF. The CDR3 DNA sequence: TGTGCCAGCAGTCAATCGGGACAGACGTACGAGCAGTACTTC.

The V gene is TRBV10-3, the J gene TRBJ1-3, with 7 bases aligning to TRBD1. The CDR3 runs to 15 residues. The V segment lost 3 bases and the J segment 4 bases; nucleotides outside the gene matches: 6. Germline CDR1 ENHRY, CDR2 SYGVKD. The CDR3 DNA reads as TGTGCCATCAGTGAAGACAGGGTTGCCGGAAACACCATATATTTT. Amino acids: CAISEDRVAGNTIYF.

The chain couples TRBV10-3 to TRBJ2-3; tentatively, D is TRBD1 (6 bases). The CDR3 spans 18 residues. V dropped 0 bases and J dropped 0 bases, with 16 bases sitting between them. Germline V gene data show CDR1 as ENHRY and CDR2 as SYGVKD. The CDR3 DNA follows: TGTGCCATCAGTGAGTCGACTCTGACAGGTTTTAGCACAGATACGCAGTATTTT. Its translation: CAISESTLTGFSTDTQYF.

J is TRBJ2-3 and V is TRBV5-6; 8 bases align to TRBD2. The V gene end was trimmed by 4 bases and the J gene end by 1 base; junction bases not matched to a gene: 5. The CDR3 totals 15 residues. CDR1 and CDR2 (germline): SGHDT, YYEEEE. The CDR3 DNA sequence: TGTGCCAGCAGCCTCAGCGGGAGAGGCACAGATACGCAGTATTTT. Translation: CASSLSGRGTDTQYF. The full variable domain, with the rest looked up from reference TRBV5-6 and TRBJ2-3, is DAGVTQSPTHLIKTRGQQVTLRCSPKSGHDTVSWYQQALGQGPQFIFQYYEEEERQRGNFPDRFSGHQFPNYSSELNVNALLLGDSALYLCASSLSGRGTDTQYFGPGTRLTVL.

The chain is built from TRBV6-6 and TRBJ1-5; 7 nucleotides agree with TRBD1. The CDR3 is 15 amino acids. V lost 2 bases, J lost 3 bases, and 4 bases stayed unmatched. CDR1 is MNHNY and CDR2 is SVGAGI in the germline V gene (reference sequence). DNA of the CDR3: TGTGCCAGCAGTTACACAGGGGCGTACAATCAGCCCCAGCATTTT. Translation: CASSYTGAYNQPQHF.

This chain connects TRBV6-5 to TRBJ1-2, with 8 bases lining up with TRBD1. Trimming at V came to 4 bases and at J to 3 bases, leaving 7 bases not matched to a gene. The germline CDR1 and CDR2 sequences are MNHEY and SVGAGI. This CDR3 comprises 15 residues. CDR3 sequence (DNA): TGTGCCAGCAGTTTCGCCCAGGGGGCTCACTATGGCTACACCTTC. Protein sequence: CASSFAQGAHYGYTF.

The chain combines TRBV29-1 with TRBJ1-4; D call uncertain. V was pared by 6 bases and J by 5 bases, with 13 bases between. Germline values: CDR1 SQVTM, CDR2 ANQGSEA. This CDR3 comprises 13 residues. The CDR3 protein is CSVLRGLNEKLFF. The CDR3 coding sequence is TGCAGCGTGTTACGAGGGTTGAATGAAAAACTGTTTTTT.